These 21 T cell receptor beta chains originate from one sample sequenced in a study of cytomegalovirus exposure and HLA in healthy donors. Here immunoSEQ multiplex PCR was the method, and the copy in TCRdb shows in-frame clones only, minus some. The table shows about 120,000 clones, with approximately 85% occurring only once. The specimen was PBMCs. These receptors all come from a man aged 18 to 30 in good health and CMV-seronegative.

The rearrangement uses TRBV11-2 and TRBJ2-2, with a weak D call TRBD1 (5 bases). The CDR3 is 16 residues long. Germline V gene data show CDR1 as SGHAT and CDR2 as FQNNGV. The V and J ends lost 0 bases and 13 bases respectively, with 21 bases between them. The CDR3, as DNA: TGTGCCAGCAGCTTAGATCGTTCGGTTTTTGGGCAGGGGCTGTTTTTT. Encoded protein: CASSLDRSVFGQGLFF.

V is TRBV7-9 and J is TRBJ2-5; D possibly corresponds to TRBD2 (8 bases). Germline lookup yields CDR1 SEHNR and CDR2 FQNEAQ (reference sequence). V was trimmed by 2 bases and J by 2 bases, leaving 12 bases between them. CDR3 length: 15 residues. The CDR3 DNA reads TGTGCCAGCAGCTTACGGGGGGGACAGCAAGAGACCCAGTACTTC. It translates to CASSLRGGQQETQYF.

V gene TRBV5-4 combines with J gene TRBJ1-1; 7 bases are a match to TRBD1. CDR1 SGHNT and CDR2 YYREEE come from the germline V gene (reference sequence). This CDR3 spans 14 amino acids. Trimming cost V 4 bases and J 5 bases; bases outside gene matches: 8. The CDR3 region is CASSPRQGDTEAFF. Here the CDR3 DNA reads TGTGCCAGCAGCCCTCGACAGGGCGATACTGAAGCTTTCTTT.

The J gene is TRBJ2-5, the V gene TRBV5-4; 7 nucleotides line up with TRBD2. CDR1 SGHNT and CDR2 YYREEE come from the germline V gene (reference sequence). This CDR3 region has 13 residues. The junction had 2 bases not matched to a gene; V was cut back by 4 bases and J by 2 bases. CDR3 protein: CASSPGLQETQYF. In DNA, the CDR3 is TGTGCCAGCAGCCCGGGACTACAAGAGACCCAGTACTTC.

This rearrangement joins TRBV6-1 to TRBJ2-1; D is unclear. The CDR3 has 14 amino acids. Trimming cost V 0 bases and J 7 bases, with 10 bases left between them. Germline CDR1 is MNHNS and CDR2 is SASEGT. The DNA for the CDR3 is TGTGCCAGCAGTGAAGCGCGCTCCTCGAATGAGCAGTTCTTC. Encoded protein: CASSEARSSNEQFF.

V usage is TRBV18 and J usage is TRBJ2-7; weak D call: TRBD2 (6 bases). V lost 1 base, J lost 6 bases, and 13 bases lay in between. The V gene's germline CDR1 is KGHSH and CDR2 LQKENI. The CDR3 length is 14 residues. CDR3 sequence (DNA): TGTGCCAGCTCACCACGGCCGGGAGAGAGCGAGCAGTACTTC. Protein product: CASSPRPGESEQYF.

The chain has TRBV7-9 and TRBJ2-7, with a tentative D call TRBD1 (6 bases). Germline lookup yields CDR1 SEHNR and CDR2 FQNEAQ (reference sequence). There are 15 residues in the CDR3. Trimming stripped 7 bases from V and 5 bases from J, with 21 bases between. CDR3 sequence reads: CASIRTESGLDEQYF. CDR3 nucleotides: TGTGCCAGCATTCGGACAGAATCGGGCTTGGACGAGCAGTACTTC.

The chain is built from TRBV7-4 and TRBJ1-5; TRBD1 matches at 8 bases. The germline V gene encodes CDR1 SGHVT and CDR2 SQSDAQ. The length of the CDR3 is 18 residues. The ends lost 3 bases at V and 1 base at J; junction bases unmatched: 11. The CDR3 sequence is CASSFHESRGQSNQPQHF. DNA for the CDR3: TGTGCCAGCAGCTTTCATGAAAGCAGGGGGCAAAGCAATCAGCCCCAGCATTTT.

This chain links TRBV19 with TRBJ1-2; D might be TRBD1 (5 bases). Germline lookup yields CDR1 LNHDA and CDR2 SQIVND (reference sequence). The CDR3 totals 14 residues. V lost 4 bases and J lost 6, with 15 bases in between. The CDR3 loop reads CASSTLSGEDGYTF. In nucleotides, the CDR3 is TGTGCCAGTAGTACCTTGTCGGGGGAGGATGGCTACACCTTC.

J is TRBJ2-2 and V is TRBV5-6, with D possibly matching TRBD2 (8 bases). Trimming took off 1 base at V and 6 bases at J, with 16 bases between the two ends. Germline assignment: CDR1 SGHDT and CDR2 YYEEEE. The CDR3 length is 16 residues. CDR3 in amino acids: CASSLLGTAGAGELFF. The CDR3, as DNA: TGTGCCAGCAGCTTGTTAGGGACAGCGGGAGCCGGGGAGCTGTTTTTT.

CDR3 residues: CASSLDGTQVYEQYF. The CDR3, as DNA: TGCGCCAGCAGCTTGGACGGGACACAAGTCTACGAGCAGTACTTC. The chain employs TRBV5-1 and TRBJ2-7; D may be TRBD1 (6 bases). This CDR3 is built from 15 residues. The germline CDR1 and CDR2 sequences are SGHRS and YFSETQ. V lost 0 bases, J lost 3 bases, and 13 bases lay in between.

The chain has TRBV30 and TRBJ1-1; 7 nucleotides align to TRBD1. The germline V gene has CDR1 GTSNPN and CDR2 SVGIG (reference sequence). V shed 2 bases, J shed 2 bases, and the junction held 2 bases outside the gene matches. CDR3 length: 13 residues. The CDR3 nucleotides read TGTGCCTGGAGTACAGGGGCCAACACTGAAGCTTTCTTT. It encodes CAWSTGANTEAFF.

This rearrangement joins TRBV19 to TRBJ1-1; maybe TRBD1 (5 bases). V was pared by 8 bases and J by 1 base, with 8 bases between. The CDR3 has 12 residues. CDR1 and CDR2 (germline): LNHDA, SQIVND (reference sequence). Here the CDR3 reads CASSTGNTEAFF. In nucleotides, the CDR3 is TGTGCCAGTTCTACAGGGAACACTGAAGCTTTCTTT.

The V gene is TRBV10-3, the J gene TRBJ2-7, with D possibly TRBD1 on 6 matching bases. CDR3 length: 14 amino acids. V lost 11 bases and J 0 bases, leaving 17 bases between the germline ends. Per the germline V gene, CDR1 is ENHRY and CDR2 is SYGVKD. The CDR3 nucleotides read TGTGCCGGCCGTCAGGACAGTGGCTCCTACGAGCAGTACTTC. This gives the protein CAGRQDSGSYEQYF.

The gene calls are TRBV28 and TRBJ2-7, with 7 bases that match TRBD1. The length of the CDR3 is 17 residues. V trimming: 4 bases; J trimming: 3 bases; junction bases outside the gene matches: 15. The germline CDR1 and CDR2 sequences are MDHEN and SYDVKM. CDR3 in DNA: TGTGCCAGCAGTTCCCTGGGGTATCAGGGGGAGAACTACGAGCAGTACTTC. It codes for CASSSLGYQGENYEQYF. Looking up the rest from reference TRBV28 and TRBJ2-7 gives the full variable domain: DVKVTQSSRYLVKRTGEKVFLECVQDMDHENMFWYRQDPGLGLRLIYFSYDVKMKEKGDIPEGYSVSREKKERFSLILESASTNQTSMYLCASSSLGYQGENYEQYFGPGTRLTVT.

The chain couples TRBV5-4 to TRBJ1-1, with TRBD1 as a possible D gene (5 bases). The V gene's germline CDR1 is SGHNT and CDR2 YYREEE (reference sequence). CDR3 length equals 16 residues. With 0 bases removed from V and 1 base from J, the gap between germline ends came to 13 bases. The CDR3 protein is CASSLDGGSQNTEAFF. In nucleotides, the CDR3 is TGTGCCAGCAGCTTGGATGGGGGGTCACAGAACACTGAAGCTTTCTTT.

The V gene is TRBV27, the J gene TRBJ2-3; D may be TRBD1 (5 bases). The CDR3 runs to 14 residues. From germline, CDR1 is MNHEY and CDR2 SMNVEV (reference sequence). Trimming stripped 6 bases from V and 3 bases from J, with 13 bases between. In DNA form, the CDR3 reads TGTGCCAGCAGGGAGCTGAGGACAACAGATACGCAGTATTTT. Amino acids: CASRELRTTDTQYF.

This clone was detected only once. This sequence joins TRBV30 and TRBJ1-1, with D perhaps TRBD1 (5 bases). Trimming took 3 bases from V and 4 from J, leaving 15 bases between them. CDR1 is GTSNPN and CDR2 is SVGIG in the germline V gene (reference sequence). This CDR3 is built from 14 residues. For the CDR3, the DNA is TGTGCCTGGAGGGTCGGGGGAGGAATCACTGAAGCTTTCTTT. Translated, it gives CAWRVGGGITEAFF.

J is TRBJ2-1 and V is TRBV18, with D possibly being TRBD2 (6 bases). The CDR3 contains 13 residues. CDR1 KGHSH and CDR2 LQKENI come from the germline V gene. V dropped 9 bases and J dropped 7 bases, with 16 bases sitting between them. CDR3 amino acids: CASLGSGGNEQFF. The DNA for the CDR3 is TGTGCCAGTCTGGGGTCCGGGGGTAATGAGCAGTTCTTC.

This sequence joins TRBV7-6 and TRBJ1-3; no reliable D call. CDR3 length: 18 amino acids. CDR1 and CDR2 (germline): SGHVS, FNYEAQ. V was pared by 0 bases and J by 2 bases, with 17 bases between. The CDR3 here is CASSLATQAGFAGNTIYF. The CDR3 nucleotides are TGTGCCAGCAGCTTAGCAACCCAAGCGGGGTTTGCTGGAAACACCATATATTTT.

This clone was seen a single time. V gene TRBV9 combines with J gene TRBJ2-7, with TRBD1 matching over 8 bases. V lost 3 bases to trimming and J lost 4 bases; unmatched junction nucleotides: 12. This CDR3 contains 16 residues. Germline V CDR1 and CDR2: SGDLS, YYNGEE. In nucleotides, the CDR3 is TGTGCCAGCAGCGCCCCCCGGGACAGGCCGATTTACGAGCAGTACTTC. As protein: CASSAPRDRPIYEQYF.